This record concerns one TCR delta chain sequence. Its target is not known. Sequences come from RNA converted to cDNA by reverse transcription. Multiplex PCR used pooled V-gene forward primers and a constant-region reverse primer to amplify CDR3s. TCRdb reanalysed the multiplex PCR reads with CATT. This table holds 70,000 to 90,000 delta-chain clones, approximately 30% found once. The data were obtained in a study of Vδ1+ human thymocytes. Findings of the study overall: Bulk repertoire data may be misinterpreted because of unexpected Vdelta2 sequences. In the thymus, TRG and TRD repertoires looked highly polyclonal with Gaussian CDR3 lengths. Thymic delta-chain repertoires held roughly 20% Vdelta2 sequences and few Vdelta3, despite high sort purity.

This CDR3 comprises 19 residues. Germline CDR1 and CDR2: TSWWSYY and QGS. V gave up 3 bases and J gave up 0 bases, with 23 bases separating them. The source of this sequence is a boy in the first two years of life who had congenital heart surgery. The rearrangement joins TRDV1 to TRDJ1, with D maybe TRDD2 (6 bases). Input material: Vdelta1+ gamma-delta thymocytes from the thymus. The subset was: FACS-sorted CD3+ TCRalphabeta- TCRVdelta1+ TCRVdelta2- thymocytes. CDR3 amino acids: CALGEGCLPRGPYTDKLIF. CDR3 in DNA: TGTGCTCTTGGGGAGGGGTGCCTTCCCCGGGGACCGTACACCGATAAACTCATCTTT.